A single sample gave rise to the 5 T cell receptor beta chains below, sequenced in a study of T cells in Graves' hyperthyroidism and ophthalmopathy. Amplified TCR beta CDR3 regions came from RNA transcripts. RT-PCR in the first round (using the HTBI primer set) targeted the TCR CDR3. TCRdb fed the multiplex PCR reads into MiXCR, producing one record per CDR3 protein. Of 450,000 to 650,000 distinct CDR3 sequences listed, more than 20% were seen once; the top ten hold 26%. The sequencing input was blood. These receptor sequences come from a man between 18 and 35 years old with Graves' hyperthyroidism.

Notes on this clonotype: Mismatch with germline at one junction end may stem from a read error. J is TRBJ2-4 and V is TRBV12-3 or TRBV12-4; D is undetermined. The CDR3 covers 11 residues. DNA for the CDR3: TGTGCCAGCAGTCATCTCAACATTAAGTACTTC. Protein sequence: CASSHLNIKYF.

This clonotype was observed many times. The V and J genes are TRBV6-7 and TRBJ1-3; D may be TRBD1 (5 bases). TRBV6-7 belongs to the ORF category, with a function that is uncertain. There are 19 residues in the CDR3. V lost 0 bases, J lost 0 bases, and 18 bases lay in between. The CDR3: CASSYSKPRDLHSGNTIYF. CDR3 coding DNA: TGTGCCAGCAGTTACTCGAAGCCTCGGGACTTGCACTCTGGAAACACCATATATTTT.

This clonotype was observed many times. The chain has TRBV15 and TRBJ1-3, with 7 bases fitting TRBD1. From germline, CDR1 is LNHNV and CDR2 YYDKDF (reference sequence). This CDR3 has 15 amino acids. V lost 8 bases and J lost 0; bases outside the gene matches: 7. Written as DNA, the CDR3 is TGTGCCACCTCGACAGGGCGGTCCTCTGGAAACACCATATATTTT. It encodes CATSTGRSSGNTIYF.

The chain links TRBV6-2 or TRBV6-3 to TRBJ2-6; D possibly matches TRBD1 or TRBD2 (5 bases each). V lost 6 bases and J 1 base, leaving 13 bases between the germline ends. Germline loops: CDR1 MNHEY, CDR2 SVGEGT. This CDR3 has 16 residues. The CDR3 DNA reads as TGTGCCAGCAGCCTCTCCGAGGGGTCTGGGGCCAACGTCCTGACTTTC. Its translation: CASSLSEGSGANVLTF.

The chain is built from TRBV4-1 and TRBJ2-7, with 7 positions matching TRBD2. The CDR3 runs 14 residues. J was trimmed by 2 bases and V by 6 bases; bases with no gene match: 7. Looked up from germline, CDR1 is MGHRA and CDR2 is YSYEKL. DNA for the CDR3: TGCGCCAGCAGTCCGACTAGCAGTCCCTACGAGCAGTACTTC. As protein: CASSPTSSPYEQYF.